Sequencing of this T cell receptor beta chain was carried out in a study of shared clonotypes between healthy human individuals. This table comes from immunoSEQ multiplex PCR, and its TCRdb copy is limited to in-frame clones, with some not included. The sample has about 320,000 clones; about nine tenths are singletons. With respect to this clone: The antigen is undetermined.

General study findings and limits: Shared clonotypes across all four donors exceeded non-shared ones in generation probability.

Adult donors, all healthy and HIV-negative, had no recent acute infections or vaccinations. The CD8 memory sample joined CD45RO+ cells and CCR7-negative CD45RA+ cells. CDR3 length: 16 residues. J gave up 4 bases and V 9 bases, and 10 bases lay outside the gene matches. Germline V lookup: CDR1 MNHEY, CDR2 SMNVEV (reference sequence). Material: memory CD8+ T cells sorted from blood. Specified subset: CD45RO+ cells pooled with CCR7-negative TemRA cells. The rearrangement joins TRBV27 to TRBJ2-6, with TRBD1 identical over 9 bases. The clonotype originates from a man younger than 35 in good health. The CDR3 spells CASGGGTGRGANVLTF. The CDR3 nucleotides read TGTGCCAGTGGCGGCGGGACAGGGCGAGGGGCCAACGTCCTGACTTTC.